A selection of T cell receptor beta chains follows, all from one sample in a study of cytomegalovirus exposure and HLA in healthy donors. Profiling relied on immunoSEQ multiplex PCR, and the TCRdb table lists in-frame clones only, not all of them. Found here are about 110,000 clones, 81% of them singletons; the top ten hold 2% to 2.5%. Material for sequencing was PBMCs. The source of these receptors is a man between 25 and 39 years old in good health and CMV-seronegative. CDR3s include the opening cysteine and the closing phenylalanine or tryptophan. A D gene is named only where the DNA matches it firmly. Clone size is not always given. Where it is, it says once, few, many or a class for expanded clones.

NA	TRBV13	TRBJ1-5	NA	TGTGCCTCCTATCAGCCCCAGCATTTT	CASYQPQHF
TRBD2	TRBV6-5	TRBJ2-7	NA	TGTGCCAGCAGGGGGAACGCGGGGGGCTCCTACGAGCAGTACTTC	CASRGNAGGSYEQYF
NA	TRBV27	TRBJ2-5	NA	TGTGCCAGCAGTTTACGGGACTCCCTAGGGGCCCAGTACTTC	CASSLRDSLGAQYF
TRBD1	TRBV6-1	TRBJ2-1	NA	TGTGCCAGCAGTGGACCCACGGACAGGGGGGGTCCCAATGAGCAGTTCTTC	CASSGPTDRGGPNEQFF
NA	TRBV11-2	TRBJ2-1	NA	TGTGCCAGCAGCTTTAGAGACAATGAGCAGTTCTTC	CASSFRDNEQFF
TRBD1	TRBV5-4	TRBJ1-2	NA	TGTGCCAGCAGCCTGGACAGGGTCTATGGCTACACCTTC	CASSLDRVYGYTF
NA	TRBV7-8	TRBJ1-1	NA	TGTGCCAGCAGCCTGGCTACAGGTTTCAACACTGAAGCTTTCTTT	CASSLATGFNTEAFF
TRBD2	TRBV30	TRBJ2-2	NA	TGTGCCTGGACCCTAGGAAGGACTAGCGGCACCGGGGAGCTGTTTTTT	CAWTLGRTSGTGELFF
TRBD2	TRBV28	TRBJ2-7	NA	TGTGCCAGCAGTTTAATGACTAGCGGGAGGTACGAGCAGTACTTC	CASSLMTSGRYEQYF
NA	TRBV7-9	TRBJ2-2	NA	TGTGCCAGCAGCTTAGTACCAACAGAGTCGGGGACCGGGGAGCTGTTTTTT	CASSLVPTESGTGELFF
TRBD1	TRBV30	TRBJ1-2	NA	TGTGCCTGGAGTGTACGGGGGACAGGGCTCGTGGGGGGGGGCTACACCTTC	CAWSVRGTGLVGGGYTF
NA	TRBV9	TRBJ2-2	NA	TGTGCCAGCAGCAACCGGGGCGGGGAGCTGTTTTTT	CASSNRGGELFF
NA	TRBV5-1	TRBJ2-6	NA	TGCGCCAGCAGCCCCAGGGTAGCGGCCAACGTCCTGACTTTC	CASSPRVAANVLTF
TRBD2	TRBV2	TRBJ2-7	NA	TGTGCCCGGGGGGGGGACGGAACCTACGAGCAGTACTTC	CARGGDGTYEQYF
NA	TRBV5-6	TRBJ2-2	NA	TGTGCCAGCAGCTTGGGAAGCCCCCCGGTGGAGCTGTTTTTT	CASSLGSPPVELFF
TRBD1	TRBV6-7	TRBJ2-5	NA	TGTGCCAGCAGTTACTCTGTTTCCATAAGCTTTCGGGACAGCGAGGCGCAAGAGACCCAGTACTTC	CASSYSVSISFRDSEAQETQYF
NA	TRBV5-1	TRBJ2-6	NA	TGCGCCAGCAGTAAGGCAGGGGCCAGCTCTGGGGCCAACGTCCTGACTTTC	CASSKAGASSGANVLTF
TRBD1	TRBV2	TRBJ1-3	NA	TGTGCCAGCAGTGATCAGGGGGCAGCTGGAAACACCATATATTTT	CASSDQGAAGNTIYF
TRBD1	TRBV7-2	TRBJ2-5	NA	TGTGCCAGCAGCTTAGTCGACAGGGGGAACCAAGAGACCCAGTACTTC	CASSLVDRGNQETQYF
TRBD1	TRBV19	TRBJ1-6	NA	TGTGCCAGTAAGGACGACAGGGGTAATTCACCCCTCCACTTT	CASKDDRGNSPLHF
TRBD2	TRBV4-1	TRBJ2-1	NA	TGCGCCAGCAGCCCGAGGGCGACTAGCGGGAGTAATGAGCAGTTCTTC	CASSPRATSGSNEQFF
NA	TRBV6-4	TRBJ1-2	few	TGTGCCAGCAGCTCGGGGACAACCGCGGGCTATGGCTACACCTTC	CASSSGTTAGYGYTF
NA	TRBV11-2	TRBJ2-5	NA	TGTGCCAGCAGCTTAGGGCACAAACAAGATGAGACCCAGTACTTC	CASSLGHKQDETQYF
TRBD2	TRBV15	TRBJ2-2	NA	TGTGCCACCAGCAGAGCGCGGGGGGCCGGAACCGGGGAGCTGTTTTTT	CATSRARGAGTGELFF
TRBD2	TRBV4-1	TRBJ2-2	NA	TGCGCCAGCAGCCAAGATCTCGCGGGGGGGCCCCCCGGGGAGCTGTTTTTT	CASSQDLAGGPPGELFF
TRBD2	TRBV10-2	TRBJ2-1	NA	TGCGCCAGCACCCATGGGACTAGGGACAATGAGCAGTTCTTC	CASTHGTRDNEQFF
NA	TRBV6-1	TRBJ1-1	NA	TGTGCCAGCCCTCCTGAGCAGGGTCGGCACACTGAAGCTTTCTTT	CASPPEQGRHTEAFF
NA	TRBV6-1	TRBJ2-3	NA	TGTGCCAGCAGCCTACAGGGTAGCAGAGATACGCAGTATTTT	CASSLQGSRDTQYF
NA	TRBV7-6	TRBJ1-5	NA	TGTGCCAGCAGCTTAGAGCAGGGTCTCGGTCAGCCCCAGCATTTT	CASSLEQGLGQPQHF
TRBD2	TRBV4-1	TRBJ2-5	NA	TGCGCCAGCAGCCAGAGGGGGCTAGCGGGGGGGCCGAGGGAGACCCAGTACTTC	CASSQRGLAGGPRETQYF
NA	TRBV11-2	TRBJ2-4	NA	TGTGCCAGCAGCTTCAGACTGACCCCCCTGGCAAACATTCAGTACTTC	CASSFRLTPLANIQYF
TRBD2	TRBV7-2	TRBJ2-7	once	TGTGCCAGCAGCTTCAGACTAGCGGGAGGCAGCTACGAGCAGTACTTC	CASSFRLAGGSYEQYF
NA	TRBV4-1	TRBJ1-5	NA	TGCGCCAGCAGCCAACTGGTTTCGGGGTTTACTGCCCAGCATTTT	CASSQLVSGFTAQHF
NA	TRBV11-3	TRBJ1-1	NA	TGTGCCAGCAGCTTCGGAGGGAAGGAAGCTTTCTTT	CASSFGGKEAFF
TRBD1	TRBV7-8	TRBJ2-7	NA	TGTGCCAGCGGGACAGGGAACTCCTACGAGCAGTACTTC	CASGTGNSYEQYF
TRBD2	TRBV4-2	TRBJ2-2	NA	TGTGCCAGCGCTTCACGGGGGAGCGGGAGCGGGGAGCTGTTTTTT	CASASRGSGSGELFF
TRBD1	TRBV2	TRBJ1-5	NA	TGTGCCAGCAGTGGTCCGGGACAGGGGGCCTTTGGACAGCCCCAGCATTTT	CASSGPGQGAFGQPQHF
NA	TRBV6-1	TRBJ1-5	NA	TGTGCCAGCTGGCCGGGACTTAGCAATCAGCCCCAGCATTTT	CASWPGLSNQPQHF
TRBD1	TRBV30	TRBJ1-2	NA	TGTGCCTGGAGTAGGGACAGGGGGCATCCCACCTTC	CAWSRDRGHPTF
TRBD1	TRBV28	TRBJ1-1	NA	TGTGCCAGCAGTCCCCAGGGGGAGAGCACTGAAGCTTTCTTT	CASSPQGESTEAFF
NA	TRBV14	TRBJ2-7	NA	TGTGCCAGCAGCCAAGGGGGGGTAGGTTACGAGCAGTACTTC	CASSQGGVGYEQYF